Given below is one T cell receptor (beta chain) in context. Its target is unknown. All TRB cDNA libraries came from 5' RACE performed with UMI labels. TCRdb reprocessed the 5' RACE reads and keeps a single row for each CDR3 protein, giving no DNA. The sample includes over 95,000 distinct CDR3 sequences. The data originate from a study of CXCR3-negative and CXCR3-positive naive CD8 T cells. Phenotypically, naive CD8+ T cells corresponded to CD45RO-CCR7+CD27+CD95-. Germline CDR1 is SEHNR and CDR2 is FQNEAQ (reference sequence). The CDR3 has 15 amino acids. Study-wide points: The TRB CDR3s that CXCR3-positive naive cells carried were more hydrophobic than those of CXCR3-negative naive cells. Researchers reported similar TRBV-TRBJ usage in naive CXCR3-negative and CXCR3-positive cells, though memory differed. CXCR3 expression partially decreased after cryopreservation; most assays used fresh PBMCs. TCR strength was inferred from TRB CDR3 properties, while surface CD5 was comparable between naive subsets.

The sequence derives from a human donor in good health. Some clones in this sample may be carry-over from other donors' samples. The chain uses TRBV7-9 and TRBJ2-5; no DNA is available, so the TRBD1 call from TCRdb remains unchecked. The sequenced sample consisted of naive CXCR3+ CD8+ T cells from blood. Subset noted: CD45RO-CCR7+CD27+CD95- naive CD8+ T cells expressing CXCR3 (TNR3+). This CDR3 reads CASSSQQGTQETQYF. Full variable domain (outside the CDR3, taken from reference TRBV7-9 and TRBJ2-5): DTGVSQNPRHKITKRGQNVTFRCDPISEHNRLYWYRQTLGQGPEFLTYFQNEAQLEKSRLLSDRFSAERPKGSFSTLEIQRTEQGDSAMYLCASSSQQGTQETQYFGPGTRLLVL.